This TCR beta chain derives from a study of shared clonotypes between healthy human individuals. Points from the study as a whole: Sampling involved blood alone; tissue repertoires likely differ.

This CDR3 is built from 13 residues. From germline, CDR1 is MDHEN and CDR2 SYDVKM. Trimming stripped 6 bases from V and 8 bases from J, with 11 bases between. Researchers ran the assay at a deep level. Unsorted PBMC DNA went through sequencing on ten immunoSEQ deep assay plates. The data were produced by immunoSEQ multiplex PCR, yet TCRdb's version contains in-frame clones alone and is incomplete. The sample yields about 520,000 clones, 78% seen once. Remarks on this clone: Its cognate antigen is unknown.

The V and J genes are TRBV28 and TRBJ2-6, with D possibly TRBD1 on 6 matching bases. The clonotype comes from a woman in her forties in good health. Some clones in this sample may be carry-over from other donors' samples. The sample taken for sequencing was PBMCs. The CDR3 region is CASSYQGTNVLTF. CDR3 sequence (DNA): TGTGCCAGCAGCTACCAGGGGACCAACGTCCTGACTTTC. The entire variable domain, with the rest obtained from reference TRBV28 and TRBJ2-6, is as follows: DVKVTQSSRYLVKRTGEKVFLECVQDMDHENMFWYRQDPGLGLRLIYFSYDVKMKEKGDIPEGYSVSREKKERFSLILESASTNQTSMYLCASSYQGTNVLTFGAGSRLTVL.